This T cell receptor (beta chain) was obtained from a study of human T cells and chemical hapten exposure. Across the study: All patients underwent weekly scalp dosing with diphenylcyclopropenone for the full roughly 25-week study.

The authors' processing: Individual samples carried between about 20,000 and 700,000 TCRs, with 95,638 as the median. One entry per CDR3 protein results from TCRdb running MiXCR on the RACE reads. In this record, the V and J calls reflect TCRdb's handling and not the investigators' own analysis. The sample has more than 300,000 distinct CDR3 sequences, about 5.4% seen once; the top ten hold more than 8%. Overall study results and limits: Sensitization with DPC brought no change to TCRs above 1 in 1000 in frequency. Expanded TCRs showed more large CDR3 clusters than pre-sensitization or healthy control sets.

Time point: pre-sensitization, week 0. Documented treatment: therapeutic diphenylcyclopropenone sensitization with weekly scalp DPC. This clonotype was seen a handful of times. Its antigen remains unknown. This sample comprised whole blood, obtained in connection with sensitization to the hapten diphenylcyclopropenone (DPC). The sequence was obtained from a woman in her late teens or twenties with alopecia areata. Some clones in this sample may be carry-over from other donors' samples.

As DNA, the CDR3 is TGTGCCAGCAGGGGGGTCCCACGGACCGGGGAGCTGTTTTTT. It is translated as CASRGVPRTGELFF. The chain carries TRBV6-5 and TRBJ2-2; D possibly uses TRBD1 or TRBD2 (5 bases each). Trimming shortened V by 6 bases and J by 5 bases, and 13 bases separated the two germline ends. Germline V gene data show CDR1 as MNHEY and CDR2 as SVGAGI. This CDR3 is built from 14 residues.